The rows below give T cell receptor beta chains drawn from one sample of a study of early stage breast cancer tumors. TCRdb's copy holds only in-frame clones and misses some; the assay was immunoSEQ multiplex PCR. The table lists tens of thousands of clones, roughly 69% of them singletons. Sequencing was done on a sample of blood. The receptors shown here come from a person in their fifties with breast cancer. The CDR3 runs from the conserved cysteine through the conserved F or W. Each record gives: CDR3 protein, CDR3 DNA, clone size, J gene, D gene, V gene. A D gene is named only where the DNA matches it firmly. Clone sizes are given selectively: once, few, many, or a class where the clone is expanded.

CASSLASGGGYTF,TGTGCCAGCAGCTTAGCATCAGGGGGCGGCTACACCTTC,NA,TRBJ1-2,TRBD1,TRBV7-6
CSARRDEQYF,TGCAGTGCTAGACGGGACGAGCAGTACTTC,NA,TRBJ2-7,NA,TRBV20-1
CASSYGGEAFF,TGTGCCAGCAGTTATGGGGGCGAAGCTTTCTTT,NA,TRBJ1-1,NA,TRBV6-5
CASSLVLDRGSGNTIYF,TGTGCCAGCAGCTTAGTGCTCGACAGGGGGTCTGGAAACACCATATATTTT,few,TRBJ1-3,TRBD1,TRBV11-2
CASSIAGASEQFF,TGTGCCAGCAGCATTGCGGGAGCGTCAGAGCAGTTCTTC,once,TRBJ2-1,TRBD2,TRBV7-3
CASSPDILGTGVGNEQFF,TGTGCCAGCAGCCCCGATATATTGGGGACAGGGGTTGGCAATGAGCAGTTCTTC,NA,TRBJ2-1,TRBD1,TRBV7-3
CASSADGASTYNEQFF,TGTGCCAGCAGTGCCGACGGAGCCTCCACCTACAATGAGCAGTTCTTC,NA,TRBJ2-1,NA,TRBV2
CAISEDRVYGYTF,TGTGCCATCAGTGAGGACAGGGTTTATGGCTACACCTTC,NA,TRBJ1-2,TRBD1,TRBV10-3
CALEAGGRGNTIYF,TGTGCTTTAGAGGCAGGGGGTCGGGGAAACACCATATATTTT,few,TRBJ1-3,TRBD1,TRBV6-1
CASSPGTSTDTQYF,TGTGCCAGTAGCCCCGGGACTAGCACAGATACGCAGTATTTT,NA,TRBJ2-3,NA,TRBV19